Included here is one T cell receptor (beta chain) sequence, with context. No cognate antigen has been identified for it. No base quality information exists; no much larger clone differs at one position. Using the deep immunoSEQ assay, multiplex PCR amplified TCR CDR3 regions from genomic DNA. For each cell subset, the extracted genomic DNA was distributed evenly across all wells of several immunoSEQ 96-well plates, and each plate served as one replicate. Each replicate PCR for sorted subsets received about 220 ng genomic DNA, equal to roughly 29,000 T cell genomes. The purified libraries were quantified using a Qubit 3.0 fluorometer, sized with a Bioanalyzer 2100, and then quantified again using the KAPA Library Quantification kit. A separate single-read 150-cycle Illumina NextSeq 550 flow cell was used to sequence each immunoSEQ 96-well plate. For the original study's pipeline: Because the immunoSEQ output included only junctional sequences and no quality scores, the filtering could not be the same as the filtering used for full-length reads. Sequences were annotated with PyIR, a Python wrapper for IgBLAST v1.9, and V/J genes and CDR3 were assigned using IMGT germline references. Reads were removed for weak V/J assignments (E-value above 1e-6), missing CDR3, stop codons, out-of-frame junctions, or ambiguous translated residues. V3J clonotypes were defined as sequences sharing the same inferred V gene, J gene, and CDR3 amino acid sequence. Percentage overlap between repertoires was calculated by dividing the number of shared unique clonotypes by the size of the smaller repertoire. Richness of each repertoire was evaluated using RTK rarefaction, the Chao1 estimator, and Recon v2.1 estimates of unobserved clonotypes. For all TCRbeta clonotypes obtained by the gDNA method from a few donors, generation probabilities were computed with OLGA. Imported from immuneACCESS, the table was reduced by TCRdb to in-frame sequences with V and J called. These copies leave out some clones; in studies compared against another copy, an unresolved V gene accounts for under half, and the cause of the remainder is not known. From that table come the V and J calls and clone size; the DNA was used to work out D and trimming. Present in this sample are hundreds of thousands of clones, roughly 73% of which were seen just once. The ten top clones hold 1.5% to 2% of the sample.

The V and J ends are trimmed by 4 bases and 7 bases, leaving 20 bases between them. Reading from cysteine to phenylalanine, the CDR3 counts 15 amino acids. The retained sequence is limited to the CDR3, 45 bases, with the frame set at the first base. Per the germline V gene, ENHRY is the CDR1 and SYGVKD is the CDR2. Donors were healthy HIV-negative adults with no recently reported acute infections or vaccinations. Only Caucasian adults living in Nashville, Tennessee, USA were represented among the donors. Magnetic negative selection was used to enrich CD4+ T cells, after which naive cells were positively selected on CD45RA and the negative fraction became the memory subset. After blood collection by leukapheresis, PBMCs were isolated using Ficoll-Histopaque density gradient centrifugation and then cryopreserved in the vapor phase of liquid nitrogen. Analytical flow cytometry was used to check the purity and quantity of each magnetically sorted T cell population. Each sorted fraction had its genomic DNA isolated and then quantified by UV absorbance on a Nanodrop 2000c.

These data belong to a study of shared clonotypes between healthy human individuals (dated by TCRdb to about 2020). For the study in its entirety: A couple of women and a few men aged 18 to 49 years were included in the cohort. Per donor, leukapheresis produced somewhere between about 0.8 and 9 billion PBMCs. To increase sequencing depth and limit assay-specific biases, different laboratories used diverse techniques to prepare libraries and sequence TCR repertoires. To estimate repertoire size and how much clonotypes are shared between individuals, the study performed deep sequencing of blood TCR repertoires from roughly five healthy adults. For each donor, CD4 naive and CD4 memory were each given three plates, CD8 naive was given two plates, and CD8 memory was given one plate.

Summary of the overall study and its limitations: Clonotypes shared by all four sorted-subset donors showed higher generation probabilities than non-shared clonotypes. Pairwise subsampling indicated that sequencing depth was expected to affect the degree of clonotype sharing among donors. Incomplete sequencing was indicated by rarefaction of sorted-subset datasets, despite the large sequencing depth. Sharing across a few donors was observed for approximately 5% of naive CD4, under 4% of naive CD8, roughly 2.4% of memory CD4, and about 0.38% of memory CD8 clonotypes. Sampling was restricted to blood, and TCR repertoires in tissue are likely to differ from TCR repertoires in blood. The small number of donors limited the genetic and exposure-history diversity represented. Naive subsets generally had larger estimated clonotype richness than memory subsets.

The receptor was isolated from a woman aged 30 to 39 in good health. Sequencing was carried out using memory CD4+ T cells sorted from blood. The cell subset or site label, as the study defines it: CD45RA-negative fraction. Rearrangement joined TRBV10-3 to TRBJ2-7; the D gene is possibly TRBD2, with 5 bases matching. The DNA sequence is TGTGCCATCAGTGCCCCGGGGATATCCTTGGGGGAGCAGTACTTC. It translates as CAISAPGISLGEQYF.